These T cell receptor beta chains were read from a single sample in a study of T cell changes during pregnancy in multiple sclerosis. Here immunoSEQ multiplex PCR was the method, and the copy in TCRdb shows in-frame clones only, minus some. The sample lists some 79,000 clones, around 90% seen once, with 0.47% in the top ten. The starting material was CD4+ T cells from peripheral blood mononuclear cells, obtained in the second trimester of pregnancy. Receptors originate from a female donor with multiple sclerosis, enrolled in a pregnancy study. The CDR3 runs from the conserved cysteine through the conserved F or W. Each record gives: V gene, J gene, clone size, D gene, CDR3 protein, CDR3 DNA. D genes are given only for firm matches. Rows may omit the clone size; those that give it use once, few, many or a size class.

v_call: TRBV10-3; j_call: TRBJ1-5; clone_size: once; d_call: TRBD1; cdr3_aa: CAISRGQGGNQPQHF; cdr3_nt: TGTGCCATCAGTCGGGGACAGGGTGGCAATCAGCCCCAGCATTTT
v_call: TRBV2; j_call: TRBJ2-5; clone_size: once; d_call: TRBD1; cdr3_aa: CAIDRGSETQYF; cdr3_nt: TGTGCCATCGACAGGGGCTCGGAGACCCAGTACTTC
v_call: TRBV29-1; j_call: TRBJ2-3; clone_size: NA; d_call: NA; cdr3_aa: CSVGRDQSTDTQYF; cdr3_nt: TGCAGCGTAGGGCGGGACCAAAGCACAGATACGCAGTATTTT
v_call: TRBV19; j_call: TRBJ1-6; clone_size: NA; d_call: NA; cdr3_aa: CASRPRVDWSSYNSPLHF; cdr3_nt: TGTGCCAGCCGGCCCCGAGTCGACTGGAGCTCCTATAATTCACCCCTCCACTTT
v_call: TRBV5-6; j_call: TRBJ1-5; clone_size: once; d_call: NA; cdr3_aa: CASSLRQGMGNQPQHF; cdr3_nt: TGTGCCAGCAGCTTGCGGCAGGGGATGGGCAATCAGCCCCAGCATTTT
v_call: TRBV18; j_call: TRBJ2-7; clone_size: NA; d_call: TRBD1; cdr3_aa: CASSPGQGAYEQYF; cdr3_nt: TGTGCCAGCTCTCCGGGACAGGGGGCGTACGAGCAGTACTTC
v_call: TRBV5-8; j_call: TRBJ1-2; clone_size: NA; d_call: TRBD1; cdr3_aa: CASSPDRVNYGYTF; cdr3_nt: TGTGCCAGCAGCCCGGACAGGGTCAACTATGGCTACACCTTC
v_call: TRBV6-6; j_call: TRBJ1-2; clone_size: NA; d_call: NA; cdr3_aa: CASSLQANTNYGYTF; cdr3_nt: TGTGCCAGCAGTCTACAGGCGAATACTAACTATGGCTACACCTTC
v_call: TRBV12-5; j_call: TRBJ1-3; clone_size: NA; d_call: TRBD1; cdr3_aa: CASGWTGQGRGNTIYF; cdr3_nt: TGTGCTAGTGGTTGGACGGGACAGGGCCGGGGAAACACCATATATTTT
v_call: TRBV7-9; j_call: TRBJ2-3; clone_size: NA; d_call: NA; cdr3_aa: CASSLWAPSTDTQYF; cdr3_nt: TGTGCCAGCAGTCTTTGGGCCCCTAGCACAGATACGCAGTATTTT
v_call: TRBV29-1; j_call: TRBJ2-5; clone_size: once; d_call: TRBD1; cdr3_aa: CSVGPGQGAQTQYF; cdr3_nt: TGCAGCGTCGGACCGGGACAGGGGGCTCAGACCCAGTACTTC
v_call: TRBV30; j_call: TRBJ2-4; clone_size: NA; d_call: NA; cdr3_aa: CAWSASENIQYF; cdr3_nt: TGTGCCTGGAGTGCTAGCGAAAACATTCAGTACTTC
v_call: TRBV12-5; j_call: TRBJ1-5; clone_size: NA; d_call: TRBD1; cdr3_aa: CASGGQYSNQPQHF; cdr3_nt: TGTGCTAGTGGGGGACAGTATAGCAATCAGCCCCAGCATTTT
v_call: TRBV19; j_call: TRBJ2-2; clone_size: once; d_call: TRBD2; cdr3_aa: CASSIFIGRGAGELFF; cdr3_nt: TGTGCCAGTAGTATATTTATCGGGAGGGGGGCCGGGGAGCTGTTTTTT
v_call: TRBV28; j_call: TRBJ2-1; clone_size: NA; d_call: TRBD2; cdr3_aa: CASNLAGSSYNEQFF; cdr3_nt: TGTGCCAGCAATCTAGCGGGCAGCTCCTACAATGAGCAGTTCTTC
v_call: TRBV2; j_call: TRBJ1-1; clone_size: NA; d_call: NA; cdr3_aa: CASSELGNTEAFF; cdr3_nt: TGTGCCAGCAGTGAACTAGGTAACACTGAAGCTTTCTTT
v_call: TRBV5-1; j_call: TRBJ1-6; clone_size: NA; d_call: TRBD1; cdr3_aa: CASRPGQVQLYNSPLHF; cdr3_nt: TGCGCCAGCAGACCTGGACAGGTCCAACTTTATAATTCACCCCTCCACTTT
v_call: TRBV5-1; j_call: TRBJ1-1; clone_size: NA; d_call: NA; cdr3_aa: CASSLDRVGNTEAFF; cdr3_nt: TGCGCCAGCAGCTTGGACAGGGTTGGGAACACTGAAGCTTTCTTT
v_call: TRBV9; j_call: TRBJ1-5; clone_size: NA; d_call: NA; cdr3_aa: CASSRQGGNQPQHF; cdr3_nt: TGTGCCAGCAGCAGGCAGGGTGGCAATCAGCCCCAGCATTTT
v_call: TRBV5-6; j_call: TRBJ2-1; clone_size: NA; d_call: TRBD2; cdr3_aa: CASTPWRTSGYNEQFF; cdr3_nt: TGTGCCAGCACCCCTTGGAGGACTAGCGGATACAATGAGCAGTTCTTC
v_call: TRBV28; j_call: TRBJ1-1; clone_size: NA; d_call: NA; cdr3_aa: CASNRGLGTEAFF; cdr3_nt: TGTGCCAGCAACCGGGGGTTGGGCACTGAAGCTTTCTTT
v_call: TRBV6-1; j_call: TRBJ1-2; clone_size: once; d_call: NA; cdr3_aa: CASSEATGNYGYTF; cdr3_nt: TGTGCCAGCAGTGAAGCTACAGGGAACTATGGCTACACCTTC
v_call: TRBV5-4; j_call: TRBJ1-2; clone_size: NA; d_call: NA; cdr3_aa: CASSLGGLTGYTF; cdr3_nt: TGTGCCAGCAGCCTCGGTGGGCTGACTGGCTACACCTTC
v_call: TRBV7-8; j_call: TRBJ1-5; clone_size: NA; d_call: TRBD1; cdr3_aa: CASSGQGRGNQPQHF; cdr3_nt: TGTGCCAGCAGCGGACAGGGTCGGGGCAATCAGCCCCAGCATTTT
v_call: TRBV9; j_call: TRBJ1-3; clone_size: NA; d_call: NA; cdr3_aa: CASSVAGRGSGNTIYF; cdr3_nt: TGTGCCAGCAGCGTAGCCGGCAGGGGATCTGGAAACACCATATATTTT
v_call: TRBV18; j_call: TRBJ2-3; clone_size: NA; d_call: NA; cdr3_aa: CASSPPAGHTDTQYF; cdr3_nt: TGTGCCAGCTCACCCCCCGCGGGCCACACAGATACGCAGTATTTT
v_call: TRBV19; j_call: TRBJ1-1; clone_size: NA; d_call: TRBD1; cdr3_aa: CASSNQGARNTEAFF; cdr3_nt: TGTGCCAGTAGTAACCAGGGGGCGAGGAACACTGAAGCTTTCTTT
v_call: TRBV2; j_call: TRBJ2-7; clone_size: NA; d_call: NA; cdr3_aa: CASSAPLGLGSSEQYF; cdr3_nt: TGTGCCAGCAGCGCTCCGTTGGGCTTAGGAAGTTCCGAGCAGTACTTC
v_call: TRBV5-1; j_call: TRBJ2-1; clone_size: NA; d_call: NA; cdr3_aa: CASSLGLSPNEQFF; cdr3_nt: TGCGCCAGCAGCTTGGGACTTAGCCCTAATGAGCAGTTCTTC
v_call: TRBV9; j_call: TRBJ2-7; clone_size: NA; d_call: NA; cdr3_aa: CASSVGTGSGEQYF; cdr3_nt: TGTGCCAGCAGCGTAGGAACAGGGTCAGGAGAGCAGTACTTC
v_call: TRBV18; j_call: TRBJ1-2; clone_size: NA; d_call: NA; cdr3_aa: CASSPRVDSTDGYTF; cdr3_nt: TGTGCCAGCTCACCTCGAGTGGACAGTACGGATGGCTACACCTTC
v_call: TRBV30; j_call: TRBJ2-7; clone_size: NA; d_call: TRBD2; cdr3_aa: CAGLAGAYEQYF; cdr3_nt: TGTGCCGGACTGGCGGGGGCCTACGAGCAGTACTTC
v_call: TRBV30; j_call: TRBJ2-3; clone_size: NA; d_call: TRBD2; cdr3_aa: CAWREPGGGTQYF; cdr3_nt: TGTGCCTGGAGAGAGCCGGGGGGGGGTACGCAGTATTTT
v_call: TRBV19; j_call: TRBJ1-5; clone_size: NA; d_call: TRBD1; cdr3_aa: CASSTPTGYGQPQHF; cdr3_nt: TGTGCCAGTAGTACCCCGACAGGGTATGGGCAGCCCCAGCATTTT
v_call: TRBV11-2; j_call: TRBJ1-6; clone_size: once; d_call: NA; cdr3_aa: CASSSLQGARAPLHF; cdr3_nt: TGTGCCAGCAGCTCACTACAGGGAGCTAGAGCACCCCTCCACTTT
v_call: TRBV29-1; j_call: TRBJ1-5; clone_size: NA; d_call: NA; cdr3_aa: CSVGQYNQPQHF; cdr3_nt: TGCAGCGTTGGCCAGTACAATCAGCCCCAGCATTTT
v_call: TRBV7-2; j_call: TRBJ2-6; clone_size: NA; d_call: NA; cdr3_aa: CASSSYSGANVLTF; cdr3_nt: TGTGCCAGCAGCTCCTACTCTGGGGCCAACGTCCTGACTTTC
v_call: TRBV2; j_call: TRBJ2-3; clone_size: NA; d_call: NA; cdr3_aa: CASSSSTVTDTQYF; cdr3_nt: TGTGCCAGCAGTTCCTCGACAGTCACAGATACGCAGTATTTT
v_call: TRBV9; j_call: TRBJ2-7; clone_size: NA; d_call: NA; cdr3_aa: CASSSPFGYEQYF; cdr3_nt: TGTGCCAGCAGCTCCCCTTTCGGCTACGAGCAGTACTTC
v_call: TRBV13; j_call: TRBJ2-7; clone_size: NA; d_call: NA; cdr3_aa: CASSKLTFSSYEQYF; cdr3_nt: TGTGCCAGCAGCAAACTGACTTTTAGCTCCTACGAGCAGTACTTC
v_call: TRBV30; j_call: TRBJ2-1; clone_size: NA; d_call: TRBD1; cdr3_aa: CALPRQGLFSNEQFF; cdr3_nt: TGTGCCTTACCCCGACAGGGTCTCTTCTCCAATGAGCAGTTCTTC
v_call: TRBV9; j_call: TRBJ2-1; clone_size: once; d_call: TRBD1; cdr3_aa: CASSVAGGVSYNEQFF; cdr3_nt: TGTGCCAGCAGCGTAGCAGGGGGCGTATCCTACAATGAGCAGTTCTTC
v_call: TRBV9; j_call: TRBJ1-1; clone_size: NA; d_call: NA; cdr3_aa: CASSAGLLREAFF; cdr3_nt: TGTGCCAGCAGCGCCGGACTGCTCAGGGAAGCTTTCTTT
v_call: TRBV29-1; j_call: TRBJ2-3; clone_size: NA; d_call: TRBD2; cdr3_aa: CSVRGGLGGTDTQYF; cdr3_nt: TGCAGCGTTCGGGGGGGGCTAGGCGGGACAGATACGCAGTATTTT
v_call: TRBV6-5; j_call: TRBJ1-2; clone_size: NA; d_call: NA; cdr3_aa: CASSLYRADGYTF; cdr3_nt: TGTGCCAGCAGCCTCTACAGGGCTGATGGCTACACCTTC
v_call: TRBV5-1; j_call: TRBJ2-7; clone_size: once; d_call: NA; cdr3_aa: CASSVGGTGLVLGEQYF; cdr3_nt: TGCGCCAGCAGCGTAGGGGGCACGGGACTAGTTTTGGGAGAGCAGTACTTC
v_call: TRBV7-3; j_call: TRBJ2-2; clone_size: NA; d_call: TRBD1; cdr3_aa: CASSSPDRGPGELFF; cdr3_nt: TGTGCCAGCAGCTCACCGGACAGGGGGCCCGGGGAGCTGTTTTTT
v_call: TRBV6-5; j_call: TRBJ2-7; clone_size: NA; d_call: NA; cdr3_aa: CASSYQQGNSYEQYF; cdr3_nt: TGTGCCAGCAGTTATCAGCAGGGGAACTCCTACGAGCAGTACTTC
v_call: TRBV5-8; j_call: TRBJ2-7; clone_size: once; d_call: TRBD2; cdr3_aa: CASSRGGAAYEQYF; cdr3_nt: TGTGCCAGCAGCCGGGGAGGGGCCGCCTACGAGCAGTACTTC
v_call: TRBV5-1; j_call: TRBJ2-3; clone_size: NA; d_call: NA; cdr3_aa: CASSFPATDTQYF; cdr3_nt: TGCGCCAGCAGTTTCCCAGCGACAGATACGCAGTATTTT